The 5 T cell receptor beta chains reported below all come from one sample, sequenced in a study of T cell repertoires in cytomegalovirus infection. TCRdb reprocessed the reads via MiXCR and lists one record per CDR3 protein. The profile shows just over 450,000 distinct CDR3 sequences, about 39% of them singletons. Antigens for these TCRs are unknown. The sequenced sample was cultured PBMCs, obtained from culture after CMV antigen stimulation. The receptors stem from a human donor in good health (CMV status not recorded). Some clones in this sample may be carry-over from other donors' samples.

This rearrangement joins TRBV7-2 to TRBJ2-1; a weak D match, TRBD2 (5 bases). CDR1 is SGHTA and CDR2 is FQGNSA in the germline V gene. The germline V and J ends were trimmed by 0 bases and 9 bases, with 18 bases remaining between them. The CDR3 contains 16 residues. The CDR3 DNA sequence: TGTGCCAGCAGCTTAGCGCTGTGGACGGAGGCGGCTGAGCAGTTCTTC. It is translated as CASSLALWTEAAEQFF. The variable domain in full, with the rest retrieved from reference TRBV7-2 and TRBJ2-1, is GAGVSQSPSNKVTEKGKDVELRCDPISGHTALYWYRQSLGQGLEFLIYFQGNSAPDKSGLPSDRFSAERTGGSVSTLTIQRTQQEDSAVYLCASSLALWTEAAEQFFGPGTRLTVL.

The chain employs TRBV7-6 and TRBJ2-2; no clear D. The V end was cut by 4 bases, the J end by 6 bases, with 9 bases between. Germline loops: CDR1 SGHVS, CDR2 FNYEAQ. This CDR3 region has 13 residues. CDR3 residues: CASSSRLAGELFF. The CDR3 DNA reads as TGTGCCAGCAGCTCCCGACTGGCCGGGGAGCTGTTTTTT.

The genes are TRBV10-3 and TRBJ1-1, with D possibly TRBD1 on 5 matching bases. Trimming shortened V by 6 bases and J by 0 bases, and 11 bases separated the two germline ends. This CDR3 comprises 14 residues. The V gene's germline CDR1 is ENHRY and CDR2 SYGVKD. CDR3 residues: CAISRDSLNTEAFF. The CDR3 bases are TGTGCCATCAGCAGAGACAGTCTGAACACTGAAGCTTTCTTT.

The chain uses TRBV11-2 and TRBJ2-5; 11 positions agree with TRBD2. CDR3 length: 15 residues. From germline, CDR1 is SGHAT and CDR2 FQNNGV. J was trimmed by 5 bases and V by 6 bases; bases with no gene match: 8. The CDR3 DNA reads as TGTGCCAGCAGTTCGATAGCGGGAGGGGCGGAGACCCAGTACTTC. Amino acid sequence: CASSSIAGGAETQYF.

The chain couples TRBV19 to TRBJ1-2; D unresolved. Germline CDR1 is LNHDA and CDR2 is SQIVND (reference sequence). V gave up 5 bases and J gave up 0 bases, with 16 bases separating them. This CDR3 has 16 residues. The CDR3 loop reads CASSLLLGGANYGYTF. CDR3 nucleotides: TGTGCCAGTAGTCTCCTTTTGGGCGGTGCTAACTATGGCTACACCTTC.